This is a list of T cell receptor beta chains from one sample in a study of lung T cells in sarcoidosis with Löfgren's syndrome. TCRdb itself ran the reads through MiXCR, one entry per CDR3 protein. The repertoire holds some 19,000 distinct CDR3 sequences, with 21% as singletons. The sequencing input was CD4+ T cells from bronchoalveolar lavage. The receptor set was obtained from a human donor with sarcoidosis (Löfgren's syndrome or another form), or a control subject (not recorded which). Each CDR3 is given with its conserved first and last residue. The D gene is left open where the match is weak. The size field is filled for only some rows; it gives once, few, many or a size class.

J	size	D	V	DNA	CDR3
TRBJ2-1	many	TRBD2	TRBV7-9	TGTGCCAGCAGCCTTAGCGGGAGCTCCTACAATGAGCAGTTCTTC	CASSLSGSSYNEQFF
TRBJ2-1	-	-	TRBV10-3	TGTGCCATCAGGGGTACGGACGGGAGCTCCTACAATGAGCAGTTCTTC	CAIRGTDGSSYNEQFF
TRBJ2-3	many	-	TRBV11-2	TGTGCCAGCAGCTGGGACTCCTCCACAGATACGCAGTATTTT	CASSWDSSTDTQYF
TRBJ2-4	-	TRBD1	TRBV7-2	TGTGCCAGCAGCCGGGACAGGGGAGCCAAAAACATTCAGTACTTC	CASSRDRGAKNIQYF
TRBJ1-1	few	-	TRBV5-1	TGCGCCAGCAGCCCGGACCGCGGTGAAGCTTTCTTT	CASSPDRGEAFF
TRBJ1-2	-	-	TRBV5-4	TGTGCCAGCAGCTTGGTATCGTCGGATCCTAACTATGGCTACACCTTC	CASSLVSSDPNYGYTF
TRBJ2-1	once	TRBD2	TRBV5-4	TGTGCCAGCCGGTCGGCGGGAGGGCTCCATGAGCAGTTCTTC	CASRSAGGLHEQFF
TRBJ2-5	many	-	TRBV18	TGTGCCAGCTCACCAACTAGCTCCAAGACCCAGTACTTC	CASSPTSSKTQYF
TRBJ1-5	-	-	TRBV2	-	CASSSSVNNQPQHF
TRBJ2-3	many	-	TRBV20-1	TGCAGTGCTAGAAGTGGGGTTGCAGATACGCAGTATTTT	CSARSGVADTQYF
TRBJ2-3	many	-	TRBV2	TGTGCCAGCAGGGACCGAAGGAGCACAGATACGCAGTATTTT	CASRDRRSTDTQYF
TRBJ2-7	few	TRBD2	TRBV7-2	TGTGCCAGCAGCTTACGGGCACTAGCGGGGACCCCCTACGAGCAGTACTTC	CASSLRALAGTPYEQYF
TRBJ2-5	-	TRBD2	TRBV7-9	TGTGCCAGCAGCTTAGGGCTAGCGGGAGGAGGTCAAGAGACCCAGTACTTC	CASSLGLAGGGQETQYF
TRBJ1-1	few	-	TRBV29-1	TGCAGCGTCCTGGGCAGGGGCCCGAACACTGAAGCTTTCTTT	CSVLGRGPNTEAFF
TRBJ2-1	many	-	TRBV7-9	TGTGCCAGCAGCCCTTACGGAGGGACAGCCTACAATGAGCAGTTCTTC	CASSPYGGTAYNEQFF
TRBJ1-1	many	-	TRBV20-1	TGCAGTGCTAGAAATGCCCAGGGCGGGGACACTGAAGCTTTCTTT	CSARNAQGGDTEAFF
TRBJ2-1	many	TRBD1	TRBV10-3	TGTGCCATCAGTGAAACCGGGACAGGGTACAATGAGCAGTTCTTC	CAISETGTGYNEQFF
TRBJ2-1	many	-	TRBV2	TGTGCCAGCTCCGACAATGAGCAGTTCTTC	CASSDNEQFF
TRBJ1-5	-	-	TRBV3-1	TGTGCCAGCAGCCACGGATATAGCAATCAGCCCCAGCATTTT	CASSHGYSNQPQHF
TRBJ2-5	few	-	TRBV5-1	TGCGCCAGCAGCTTGCAGGGGATGCGGCAAGAGACCCAGTACTTC	CASSLQGMRQETQYF
TRBJ2-7	-	-	TRBV18	TGTGCCAGCTCACCAGATACCCCAGGGGCCTACGAGCAGTACTTC	CASSPDTPGAYEQYF
TRBJ1-2	many	TRBD1	TRBV25-1	TGTGCCAGCAGCACGACAGGGAGGTCTGGCTACACCTTC	CASSTTGRSGYTF
TRBJ2-1	many	-	TRBV10-3	TGTGCCATCAGTGAGTTAACTTCGGCGGCTTCCTACAATGAGCAGTTCTTC	CAISELTSAASYNEQFF
TRBJ2-3	many	TRBD2	TRBV7-9	TGTGCCAGCAGCTTCCTAGCGGGAACAGATACGCAGTATTTT	CASSFLAGTDTQYF
TRBJ2-3	-	-	TRBV2	TGTGCCAGCGGTGACCGGGGCACAGATACGCAGTATTTT	CASGDRGTDTQYF
TRBJ1-1	-	-	TRBV29-1	TGCAGCGTTGAGGAAAACATGAACACTGAAGCTTTCTTT	CSVEENMNTEAFF
TRBJ2-7	-	-	TRBV30	TGTGCCTGGAGTCCGGACATCGTACCCTACGAGCAGTACTTC	CAWSPDIVPYEQYF
TRBJ1-5	many	-	TRBV7-9	TGTGCCAGCAGCTTACGAAGGCTAGAGATCTCCGGGCCCCAGCATTTT	CASSLRRLEISGPQHF
TRBJ2-1	many	-	TRBV7-2	TGTGCCAGCAGCTTAGATAGGGGCGCTGAGCAGTTCTTC	CASSLDRGAEQFF
TRBJ2-7	many	-	TRBV7-2	TGTGCCAGCAGCTCCACATTCTCACTGAGCTACGAGCAGTACTTC	CASSSTFSLSYEQYF
TRBJ2-3	few	-	TRBV11-2	TGTGCCAGCAGCCCAGGGACTCCTAGCACAGATACGCAGTATTTT	CASSPGTPSTDTQYF
TRBJ2-1	-	-	TRBV11-2	TGTGCCAGCAGCTTAGATGTAGTTGACTCCATAATACCAATAATCCCGCACCCCTACAATGAGCAGTTCTTC	CASSLDVVDSIIPIIPHPYNEQFF
TRBJ2-3	many	TRBD2	TRBV10-3	TGTGCCATCAGTGAAACTAGCGGGAGGAAGAGCACAGATACGCAGTATTTT	CAISETSGRKSTDTQYF
TRBJ1-1	many	TRBD1	TRBV10-3	TGTGCCATCAGTGAAAGCCGGGACAGCCAAGAAGCTTTCTTT	CAISESRDSQEAFF
TRBJ2-5	-	-	TRBV29-1	TGCAGCGTTGAACCGCAGGGTCGGGCGGAGACCCAGTACTTC	CSVEPQGRAETQYF
TRBJ2-1	-	-	TRBV7-3	TGTGCCAGCTCCCCGGGGGCGGGAGCTTCTTACAATGAGCAGTTCTTC	CASSPGAGASYNEQFF
TRBJ2-7	many	-	TRBV7-2	TGTGCCAGCAGCTTAGGATCTCAATACTACGAGCAGTACTTC	CASSLGSQYYEQYF
TRBJ2-5	many	TRBD2	TRBV20-1	TGCAGTGCTCGGACTAGCGTCAACGTGGAGACCCAGTACTTC	CSARTSVNVETQYF
TRBJ1-1	medium-sized	-	TRBV7-2	TGTGCCAGCAGACAGACTCCTCCAGCCCCTGAAGCTTTCTTT	CASRQTPPAPEAFF
TRBJ1-5	many	-	TRBV28	TGTGCCAGCAGTTTAACTCAAACTTATAGCAATCAGCCCCAGCATTTT	CASSLTQTYSNQPQHF
TRBJ2-7	-	TRBD1	TRBV2	TGTGCCAGCAGGGGACAGGGGGCGGCCTACGAGCAGTACTTC	CASRGQGAAYEQYF
TRBJ2-2	medium-sized	-	TRBV6-1	TGTGCCAGCAGTGAGGGCGGGAACACCGGGGAGCTGTTTTTT	CASSEGGNTGELFF
TRBJ1-2	-	-	TRBV3-1	TGTGCCAGCAGCCAACGGGGTGCCTATGGCTACACCTTC	CASSQRGAYGYTF
TRBJ2-1	many	TRBD2	TRBV28	TGTGCCAGCAGAGATAGCGGGACTGGGCGCAGTGAGCAGTTCTTC	CASRDSGTGRSEQFF
TRBJ2-7	-	-	TRBV28	TGTACCAGCATCTCCGGTACAGAAGACTCCTACGAGCAGTACTTC	CTSISGTEDSYEQYF
TRBJ2-7	many	-	TRBV28	TGTGCCAGCAACAGCGTCGGGACGGACTCCTACGAGCAGTACTTC	CASNSVGTDSYEQYF
TRBJ1-2	many	-	TRBV28	TGTGCCAGCATTGACAGGAACTATGGCTACACCTTC	CASIDRNYGYTF
TRBJ1-2	few	-	TRBV4-1	TGCGCCAGCAGCCAAACGGGAACTCTCTATGGCTACACCTTC	CASSQTGTLYGYTF